Listed below are T cell receptor beta chains from one sample, sequenced in a study of blood T cells in healthy people across ages. MiXCR was run by TCRdb on the 5' RACE reads, yielding one entry per CDR3 protein. Among about 1.6 million distinct CDR3 sequences, 30% to 40% were seen once, and the ten largest hold 10% to 12%. Sample: blood. All receptors derive from a woman aged 25 to 39 in good health. Both conserved end residues are part of each CDR3. D genes are given only for firm matches. Where a row states a size, it is once, few, many or the class of an expanded clone; other rows omit it.

CDR3aa: CASSLYPPGLAGQDTQYF; CDR3nt: TGTGCCAGCAGCTTGTATCCCCCCGGACTAGCGGGGCAAGATACGCAGTATTTT; j_gene: TRBJ2-3; v_gene: TRBV7-3; d_gene: TRBD2; abundance: NA; len: 18
CDR3aa: CASSRGSGRSNEQFF; CDR3nt: TGTGCCAGCAGCCGGGGGAGCGGGAGAAGCAATGAGCAGTTCTTC; j_gene: TRBJ2-1; v_gene: TRBV3-1; d_gene: TRBD2; abundance: NA; len: 15
CDR3aa: CAINLGQGSDTEAFF; CDR3nt: TGTGCCATCAATCTGGGACAGGGATCGGACACTGAAGCTTTCTTT; j_gene: TRBJ1-1; v_gene: TRBV10-3; d_gene: TRBD1; abundance: NA; len: 15
CDR3aa: CSARGGQARREQYF; CDR3nt: TGCAGTGCTAGAGGGGGACAGGCGAGGAGAGAGCAGTACTTC; j_gene: TRBJ2-7; v_gene: TRBV20-1; d_gene: TRBD1; abundance: few; len: 14
CDR3aa: CASSLRGLAFGEQYF; CDR3nt: TGTGCCAGCAGTTTACGGGGACTAGCGTTCGGCGAGCAGTACTTC; j_gene: TRBJ2-7; v_gene: TRBV28; d_gene: TRBD2; abundance: NA; len: 15
CDR3aa: CASSPGTGEHEQFF; CDR3nt: TGTGCCAGCAGTCCCGGGACAGGGGAGCACGAGCAGTTCTTC; j_gene: TRBJ2-1; v_gene: TRBV27; d_gene: TRBD1; abundance: NA; len: 14
CDR3aa: CASSLAQTGREQYF; CDR3nt: TGTGCCAGCAGCTTGGCCCAAACGGGGCGGGAGCAGTACTTC; j_gene: TRBJ2-7; v_gene: TRBV5-8; d_gene: NA; abundance: NA; len: 14
CDR3aa: CASSIEGEGREQFF; CDR3nt: TGTGCCAGCAGCATAGAGGGGGAGGGCAGAGAGCAGTTCTTC; j_gene: TRBJ2-1; v_gene: TRBV9; d_gene: NA; abundance: NA; len: 14
CDR3aa: CAISVGTGGRDTQYF; CDR3nt: TGTGCCATCAGCGTCGGGACAGGGGGTCGGGATACGCAGTATTTT; j_gene: TRBJ2-3; v_gene: TRBV10-3; d_gene: TRBD1; abundance: NA; len: 15
CDR3aa: CASSFYSDYEQYF; CDR3nt: TGTGCCAGCAGTTTTTACAGTGACTACGAGCAGTACTTC; j_gene: TRBJ2-7; v_gene: TRBV27; d_gene: NA; abundance: few; len: 13
CDR3aa: CASSSGTSGSAYEQYF; CDR3nt: TGTGCCAGCAGTTCAGGGACTAGCGGGAGCGCCTACGAGCAGTACTTC; j_gene: TRBJ2-7; v_gene: TRBV27; d_gene: TRBD2; abundance: once; len: 16
CDR3aa: CAWPTSGSGCEQFF; CDR3nt: TGTGCCTGGCCCACTAGCGGGAGTGGCTGCGAGCAGTTCTTC; j_gene: TRBJ2-1; v_gene: TRBV30; d_gene: TRBD2; abundance: NA; len: 14
CDR3aa: CASSVDWGQGGETQYF; CDR3nt: TGTGCCAGCAGCGTAGATTGGGGACAGGGAGGGGAGACCCAGTACTTC; j_gene: TRBJ2-5; v_gene: TRBV9; d_gene: TRBD1; abundance: few; len: 16
CDR3aa: CASSLAPNYNEQFF; CDR3nt: TGTGCCAGCAGCTTAGCCCCAAACTACAATGAGCAGTTCTTC; j_gene: TRBJ2-1; v_gene: TRBV11-2; d_gene: NA; abundance: many; len: 14
CDR3aa: CASSPAGGLAMVETQYF; CDR3nt: TGTGCCAGCAGCCCGGCGGGAGGACTAGCGATGGTAGAGACCCAGTACTTC; j_gene: TRBJ2-5; v_gene: TRBV7-9; d_gene: TRBD2; abundance: NA; len: 17
CDR3aa: CASSPPYNRRVRLGLYSNQPQHF; CDR3nt: TGTGCCAGCAGCCCACCATATAACAGGCGGGTGAGATTGGGCCTTTATAGCAATCAGCCCCAGCATTTT; j_gene: TRBJ1-5; v_gene: TRBV7-3; d_gene: NA; abundance: NA; len: 23
CDR3aa: CASSGLGGETQYF; CDR3nt: TGTGCCAGCAGCGGACTAGGTGGAGAGACCCAGTACTTC; j_gene: TRBJ2-5; v_gene: TRBV9; d_gene: NA; abundance: many; len: 13
CDR3aa: CASSYLSRASYNEQFF; CDR3nt: TGTGCCAGCAGTTACCTGTCCCGCGCATCCTACAATGAGCAGTTCTTC; j_gene: TRBJ2-1; v_gene: TRBV6-2/TRBV6-3; d_gene: NA; abundance: NA; len: 16
CDR3aa: CAIRWTGSYEQYF; CDR3nt: TGTGCCATCAGGTGGACCGGTAGCTACGAGCAGTACTTC; j_gene: TRBJ2-7; v_gene: TRBV10-3; d_gene: NA; abundance: NA; len: 13
CDR3aa: CSVTGSGETQYF; CDR3nt: TGCAGTGTTACAGGGAGCGGGGAGACCCAGTACTTC; j_gene: TRBJ2-5; v_gene: TRBV20-1; d_gene: NA; abundance: once; len: 12
CDR3aa: CASSPDRGLRPEAFF; CDR3nt: TGCGCCAGCAGCCCTGACAGGGGCCTCCGTCCTGAAGCTTTCTTT; j_gene: TRBJ1-1; v_gene: TRBV5-1; d_gene: TRBD1; abundance: NA; len: 15
CDR3aa: CASSYSNRGNNIQYF; CDR3nt: TGTGCCAGCAGTTACTCGAACAGGGGGAACAACATTCAGTACTTC; j_gene: TRBJ2-4; v_gene: TRBV6-5; d_gene: TRBD1; abundance: NA; len: 15
CDR3aa: CASSLGLVKYQETQYF; CDR3nt: TGCGCCAGCAGCTTGGGACTAGTGAAATACCAAGAGACCCAGTACTTC; j_gene: TRBJ2-5; v_gene: TRBV5-1; d_gene: NA; abundance: NA; len: 16
CDR3aa: CASSPTSGFNQPQHF; CDR3nt: TGCGCCAGCAGCCCCACAAGTGGTTTCAATCAGCCCCAGCATTTT; j_gene: TRBJ1-5; v_gene: TRBV4-1; d_gene: NA; abundance: NA; len: 15
CDR3aa: CSASPGGLAENEQFF; CDR3nt: TGCAGTGCTAGCCCCGGGGGACTAGCGGAGAATGAGCAGTTCTTC; j_gene: TRBJ2-1; v_gene: TRBV20-1; d_gene: TRBD2; abundance: NA; len: 15
CDR3aa: CASSLDLGPYNEQFF; CDR3nt: TGTGCCAGCAGCTTGGACCTGGGTCCCTACAATGAGCAGTTCTTC; j_gene: TRBJ2-1; v_gene: TRBV5-5; d_gene: NA; abundance: few; len: 15
CDR3aa: CASSFERDPYNEQFF; CDR3nt: TGTGCCAGCAGTTTCGAGCGGGACCCCTACAATGAGCAGTTCTTC; j_gene: TRBJ2-1; v_gene: TRBV12-3/TRBV12-4; d_gene: TRBD2; abundance: many; len: 15
CDR3aa: CASSPITRGKNQPQHF; CDR3nt: TGTGCCAGCAGCCCGATCACCAGGGGGAAGAATCAGCCCCAGCATTTT; j_gene: TRBJ1-5; v_gene: TRBV27; d_gene: TRBD1; abundance: NA; len: 16
CDR3aa: CASTPDRVNYYGYTF; CDR3nt: TGTGCCAGCACCCCGGACAGGGTAAATTACTATGGCTACACCTTC; j_gene: TRBJ1-2; v_gene: TRBV7-9; d_gene: TRBD1; abundance: few; len: 15
CDR3aa: CASSLSGTGSGYTF; CDR3nt: TGTGCCAGCAGTTTATCGGGGACAGGGAGCGGCTACACCTTC; j_gene: TRBJ1-2; v_gene: TRBV27; d_gene: TRBD1; abundance: few; len: 14
CDR3aa: CASSQQAAQPQHF; CDR3nt: TGCGCCAGCAGCCAGCAGGCTGCTCAGCCCCAGCATTTT; j_gene: TRBJ1-5; v_gene: TRBV4-1; d_gene: NA; abundance: few; len: 13
CDR3aa: CASSLAGGQTYNEQFF; CDR3nt: TGCGCCAGCAGCTTGGCCGGTGGACAGACTTACAATGAGCAGTTCTTC; j_gene: TRBJ2-1; v_gene: TRBV5-1; d_gene: NA; abundance: once; len: 16
CDR3aa: CASSQGAVVKPQHF; CDR3nt: TGCGCCAGCAGCCAAGGGGCGGTAGTGAAGCCCCAGCATTTT; j_gene: TRBJ1-5; v_gene: TRBV4-1; d_gene: NA; abundance: NA; len: 14
CDR3aa: CASSPTLASYEQFF; CDR3nt: TGCGCCAGCAGCCCAACACTAGCGAGCTATGAGCAGTTCTTC; j_gene: TRBJ2-1; v_gene: TRBV5-1; d_gene: TRBD2; abundance: NA; len: 14
CDR3aa: CASSFNWEQYF; CDR3nt: TGTGCCAGCAGTTTTAACTGGGAGCAGTACTTC; j_gene: TRBJ2-7; v_gene: TRBV28; d_gene: NA; abundance: NA; len: 11
CDR3aa: CASSNFEDASYEQYF; CDR3nt: TGTGCCAGCAGCAACTTTGAGGACGCCAGCTACGAGCAGTACTTC; j_gene: TRBJ2-7; v_gene: TRBV7-9; d_gene: NA; abundance: NA; len: 15
CDR3aa: CATRGSGKGTQYF; CDR3nt: TGTGCCACCAGAGGGAGTGGAAAAGGGACCCAGTACTTC; j_gene: TRBJ2-5; v_gene: TRBV15; d_gene: NA; abundance: NA; len: 13
CDR3aa: CASSPGDSLYPGELFF; CDR3nt: TGTGCCAGCAGTCCAGGGGACAGTCTCTACCCCGGGGAGCTGTTTTTT; j_gene: TRBJ2-2; v_gene: TRBV6-2/TRBV6-3; d_gene: TRBD1; abundance: NA; len: 16
CDR3aa: CATVAWDRNNEQFF; CDR3nt: TGTGCCACCGTAGCCTGGGACAGGAACAATGAGCAGTTCTTC; j_gene: TRBJ2-1; v_gene: TRBV7-7; d_gene: TRBD1; abundance: NA; len: 14
CDR3aa: CASSYSKRGRVGYTF; CDR3nt: TGTGCCAGCAGTTACTCGAAAAGGGGGCGAGTTGGCTACACCTTC; j_gene: TRBJ1-2; v_gene: TRBV6-2/TRBV6-3; d_gene: TRBD1; abundance: NA; len: 15
CDR3aa: CASSFNSAFSSYNEQFF; CDR3nt: TGTGCCAGCAGTTTTAATTCCGCTTTTAGCTCCTACAATGAGCAGTTCTTC; j_gene: TRBJ2-1; v_gene: TRBV28; d_gene: NA; abundance: few; len: 17
CDR3aa: CSVAITGNGNQPQHF; CDR3nt: TGCAGCGTTGCTATAACAGGGAACGGCAATCAGCCCCAGCATTTT; j_gene: TRBJ1-5; v_gene: TRBV29-1; d_gene: NA; abundance: NA; len: 15
CDR3aa: CASSSGRKNYGQYF; CDR3nt: TGTGCCAGCAGCTCGGGACGGAAAAACTACGGGCAGTACTTC; j_gene: TRBJ2-5; v_gene: TRBV5-8; d_gene: NA; abundance: NA; len: 14
CDR3aa: CASSHSGGTSTDTQYF; CDR3nt: TGCGCCAGCAGCCATAGCGGGGGAACTAGCACAGATACGCAGTATTTT; j_gene: TRBJ2-3; v_gene: TRBV5-1; d_gene: TRBD2; abundance: NA; len: 16
CDR3aa: CSAARGGSTDTQYF; CDR3nt: TGCAGCGCCGCACGGGGGGGAAGCACAGATACGCAGTATTTT; j_gene: TRBJ2-3; v_gene: TRBV29-1; d_gene: TRBD2; abundance: NA; len: 14
CDR3aa: CASSSRGQRGPSHEQYF; CDR3nt: TGTGCCAGCAGCTCCCGGGGGCAGCGGGGCCCTTCTCACGAGCAGTACTTC; j_gene: TRBJ2-7; v_gene: TRBV7-6; d_gene: NA; abundance: NA; len: 17
CDR3aa: CASSRTSGYYEQYF; CDR3nt: TGTGCCAGCAGCCGGACTAGCGGGTACTACGAGCAGTACTTC; j_gene: TRBJ2-7; v_gene: TRBV2; d_gene: TRBD2; abundance: few; len: 14
CDR3aa: CASNLTAGGLDEQFF; CDR3nt: TGTGCCAGCAACTTAACGGCGGGAGGGCTTGATGAGCAGTTCTTC; j_gene: TRBJ2-1; v_gene: TRBV7-2; d_gene: TRBD2; abundance: NA; len: 15
CDR3aa: CASSLSAGARKYEQYF; CDR3nt: TGTGCCAGCAGTTTATCTGCGGGAGCGCGCAAGTACGAGCAGTACTTC; j_gene: TRBJ2-7; v_gene: TRBV27; d_gene: TRBD2; abundance: NA; len: 16
CDR3aa: CASSPLGGRAGYEQFF; CDR3nt: TGTGCCAGCAGCCCCCTAGGCGGGAGGGCCGGGTATGAGCAGTTCTTC; j_gene: TRBJ2-1; v_gene: TRBV12-3/TRBV12-4; d_gene: TRBD2; abundance: many; len: 16
CDR3aa: CSANHPRDYGHTF; CDR3nt: TGCAGTGCTAACCATCCCAGGGACTATGGCCACACCTTC; j_gene: TRBJ1-2; v_gene: TRBV20-1; d_gene: NA; abundance: NA; len: 13
CDR3aa: CASRLGGINEQYF; CDR3nt: TGTGCCAGCAGATTGGGAGGGATCAACGAGCAGTACTTC; j_gene: TRBJ2-7; v_gene: TRBV12-3/TRBV12-4; d_gene: TRBD2; abundance: many; len: 13
CDR3aa: CASSYAHTQYF; CDR3nt: TGCGCCAGCAGCTACGCGCATACGCAGTATTTT; j_gene: TRBJ2-3; v_gene: TRBV5-1; d_gene: NA; abundance: few; len: 11
CDR3aa: CASRHSRDRAREAFF; CDR3nt: TGTGCCAGCCGTCATTCCCGGGACAGGGCCAGAGAAGCTTTCTTT; j_gene: TRBJ1-1; v_gene: TRBV18; d_gene: TRBD1; abundance: NA; len: 15
CDR3aa: CASSPNGNYGYTF; CDR3nt: TGCGCCAGCAGCCCTAACGGGAACTATGGCTACACCTTC; j_gene: TRBJ1-2; v_gene: TRBV5-1; d_gene: NA; abundance: NA; len: 13
CDR3aa: CASGEGQIYEQYF; CDR3nt: TGTGCCAGCGGGGAGGGACAGATCTACGAGCAGTACTTC; j_gene: TRBJ2-7; v_gene: TRBV7-3; d_gene: NA; abundance: few; len: 13
CDR3aa: CASSPPGSSGYNEQFF; CDR3nt: TGTGCCAGCAGCCCCCCCGGGTCTAGCGGTTACAATGAGCAGTTCTTC; j_gene: TRBJ2-1; v_gene: TRBV7-9; d_gene: TRBD2; abundance: NA; len: 16